This passage covers 17 T cell receptor beta chains from one sample sequenced in a study of blood T cell repertoires in COVID-19. Profiling relied on immunoSEQ multiplex PCR, and the TCRdb table lists in-frame clones only, not all of them. Of about 190,000 clones listed, around nine tenths are singletons. The sample consisted of peripheral blood. The receptors stem from a man aged 45 to 65 with acute or convalescent COVID-19.

The rearrangement uses TRBV24-1 and TRBJ1-1; the match to TRBD1 covers 7 bases. The CDR3 is 13 residues long. V lost 4 bases, J lost 9 bases, and 7 bases stayed unmatched. Looked up from germline, CDR1 is KGHDR and CDR2 is SFDVKD. CDR3 amino acids: CATSEPGTAKAFF. CDR3 DNA: TGTGCCACCAGTGAACCCGGGACAGCAAAAGCTTTCTTT.

The chain recombines TRBV6-1 with TRBJ2-5, with 8 bases aligning to TRBD1. CDR1 MNHNS and CDR2 SASEGT come from the germline V gene. The CDR3 has 16 residues. Trimming removed 3 bases from V and 1 base from J; junction bases left unmatched: 7. The CDR3 is CASSDWGRGPQETQYF. Written as DNA, the CDR3 is TGTGCCAGCAGTGATTGGGGCAGGGGGCCCCAAGAGACCCAGTACTTC.

The chain recombines TRBV11-2 with TRBJ2-2; perhaps TRBD2 as D (6 bases). This CDR3 spans 15 amino acids. Germline V gives CDR1 SGHAT, CDR2 FQNNGV. Trimming took 3 bases from V and 0 from J, leaving 8 bases between them. The CDR3 bases are TGTGCCAGCAGCTTTAGCGGTGCGAACACCGGGGAGCTGTTTTTT. Translating it yields CASSFSGANTGELFF.

The CDR3 here is CASSALAEETQYF. The CDR3 coding sequence is TGTGCCAGCAGCGCCCTAGCGGAAGAGACCCAGTACTTC. This chain connects TRBV11-2 to TRBJ2-5, with 7 bases lining up with TRBD2. From germline, CDR1 is SGHAT and CDR2 FQNNGV. The CDR3 totals 13 residues. The V and J ends lost 5 bases and 3 bases, in that order; junction bases with no gene match: 3.

V usage is TRBV19 and J usage is TRBJ2-3; D not resolved. The germline V gene has CDR1 LNHDA and CDR2 SQIVND (reference sequence). Trimming pared 3 bases from V and 0 bases from J, leaving 10 bases between. CDR3 length: 15 residues. CDR3 DNA: TGTGCCAGTAGTATGTCAGTGATTAGCACAGATACGCAGTATTTT. Amino acid sequence: CASSMSVISTDTQYF. Full variable domain (missing parts from reference TRBV19 and TRBJ2-3): DGGITQSPKYLFRKEGQNVTLSCEQNLNHDAMYWYRQDPGQGLRLIYYSQIVNDFQKGDIAEGYSVSREKKESFPLTVTSAQKNPTAFYLCASSMSVISTDTQYFGPGTRLTVL.

The chain joins TRBV28 to TRBJ1-2, with TRBD1 matching 9 bases. V shed 7 bases and J 8 bases; nucleotides not matched to a gene: 26. Germline V gives CDR1 MDHEN, CDR2 SYDVKM. The CDR3 consists of 19 residues. CDR3 sequence reads: CASTQSHIRSAQGAWGYTF. The CDR3 DNA sequence: TGTGCCAGCACGCAATCTCACATTAGGTCGGCACAGGGGGCCTGGGGCTACACCTTC.

This clone was counted a single time. The chain has TRBV9 and TRBJ2-5, with a weak D call TRBD2 (6 bases). V was cut by 4 bases and J by 4 bases, with 11 bases left in between. Germline-derived CDR1 and CDR2 are SGDLS and YYNGEE. CDR3 size: 13 residues. CDR3: CASSRGFRETQYF. The CDR3 DNA sequence: TGTGCCAGCAGCCGGGGGTTTAGAGAGACCCAGTACTTC. Together with reference TRBV9 and TRBJ2-5, the CDR3 gives the full variable domain: DSGVTQTPKHLITATGQRVTLRCSPRSGDLSVYWYQQSLDQGLQFLIQYYNGEERAKGNILERFSAQQFPDLHSELNLSSLELGDSALYFCASSRGFRETQYFGPGTRLLVL.

The chain joins TRBV7-7 to TRBJ2-5; 7 nucleotides align to TRBD1. This CDR3 is 15 amino acids long. Germline V CDR1 and CDR2: SSHAT, FNYEAQ (reference sequence). V gave up 2 bases and J gave up 2 bases; unmatched junction bases: 5. In DNA form, the CDR3 reads TGTGCCAGCAGCTTAATCGGGACAGAACAAGAGACCCAGTACTTC. It codes for CASSLIGTEQETQYF.

V usage is TRBV6-6 and J usage is TRBJ1-2; D not certain. The CDR3 totals 14 residues. Trimming pared 2 bases from V and 6 bases from J, leaving 13 bases between. Germline V CDR1 and CDR2: MNHNY, SVGAGI (reference sequence). The CDR3 is CASSYTLLGDGYTF. CDR3 nucleotide sequence: TGTGCCAGCAGTTACACCCTATTGGGAGATGGCTACACCTTC.

This chain uses TRBV12-3 or TRBV12-4 with TRBJ1-2, with a tentative D call TRBD1 (5 bases). The CDR3 totals 13 residues. With 1 base removed from V and 8 bases from J, the gap between germline ends came to 11 bases. The CDR3 spells CASSLGQFSGYTF. CDR3 sequence (DNA): TGTGCCAGCAGTTTAGGACAGTTCAGCGGCTACACCTTC.

This CDR3 reads CASSFGRGTDTQYF. CDR3 DNA sequence: TGTGCCAGCAGTTTCGGCAGGGGCACAGATACGCAGTATTTT. The chain recombines TRBV6-5 with TRBJ2-3; the D gene is possibly TRBD1 (5 bases). This CDR3 region has 14 residues. The V gene's germline CDR1 is MNHEY and CDR2 SVGAGI. V lost 4 bases to trimming and J lost 1 base, with 9 bases between them.

The chain recombines TRBV6-1 with TRBJ1-5; TRBD1 is a possible D gene (6 bases). Per germline, CDR1 MNHNS and CDR2 SASEGT. The CDR3 covers 18 residues. Trimming left V 4 bases short and J 2 bases short, with 21 bases between. The CDR3 nucleotides are TGTGCCAGCAGTGCCGGCATACATAGGACAGATGGCAATCAGCCCCAGCATTTT. Encoded protein: CASSAGIHRTDGNQPQHF.

The chain employs TRBV5-6 and TRBJ2-5; 9 bases are shared with TRBD1. Trimming cost V 4 bases and J 1 base; bases outside gene matches: 8. Germline V CDR1 and CDR2: SGHDT, YYEEEE. The CDR3 covers 16 residues. In nucleotides, the CDR3 is TGTGCCAGCAGCGTTCCCGGGACAGGGAGCCAAGAGACCCAGTACTTC. It encodes CASSVPGTGSQETQYF. The whole variable domain, filled in from reference TRBV5-6 and TRBJ2-5, reads DAGVTQSPTHLIKTRGQQVTLRCSPKSGHDTVSWYQQALGQGPQFIFQYYEEEERQRGNFPDRFSGHQFPNYSSELNVNALLLGDSALYLCASSVPGTGSQETQYFGPGTRLLVL.

This chain uses TRBV5-1 with TRBJ2-7; 14 nucleotides align to TRBD2. V shed 4 bases, J shed 5 bases, and the junction held 11 bases outside the gene matches. The CDR3 has 17 residues. Germline CDR1 SGHRS, CDR2 YFSETQ. DNA for the CDR3: TGCGCCAGCAGCCCGGGGACTAGCGGGGGAGACGTCCACGAGCAGTACTTC. It yields the protein CASSPGTSGGDVHEQYF.

This chain links TRBV28 with TRBJ2-7; D not certain. Germline V lookup: CDR1 MDHEN, CDR2 SYDVKM. With 0 bases removed from V and 7 bases from J, the gap between germline ends came to 4 bases. CDR3 length equals 11 residues. As DNA, the CDR3 is TGTGCCAGCAGTTTATGGACAGAGCAGTACTTC. Protein product: CASSLWTEQYF.

The chain links TRBV3-1 (or the pseudogene TRBV3-2) to TRBJ2-5, with 8 bases matching TRBD2. Germline CDR1 is LGHDT and CDR2 is YNNKEL (reference sequence). The CDR3 contains 15 residues. The V segment lost 7 bases and the J segment 1 base; nucleotides outside the gene matches: 8. The CDR3 is CASTPPGGSQETQYF. For the CDR3, the DNA is TGTGCCAGCACCCCCCCGGGGGGGTCCCAAGAGACCCAGTACTTC.

CDR3 sequence: CASSLAGGDDEQYV. CDR3 DNA sequence: TGTGCCAGCAGCCTAGCGGGGGGGGACGACGAGCAGTACGTC. V usage is TRBV7-6 and J usage is TRBJ2-7, with 12 bases that match TRBD2. This CDR3 has 14 amino acids. Per germline, CDR1 SGHVS and CDR2 FNYEAQ.